Each of the 17 T cell receptor beta chains below was sequenced from the same sample in a study of T-cell reconstitution after alpha-beta-depleted transplantation in children. This sample's TCRbeta library carried unique molecular identifier barcodes. One entry per CDR3 protein, called by TCRdb with MiXCR from the PCR reads. Among hundreds of thousands of distinct CDR3 sequences listed, roughly 13% were seen once. The material sequenced was PBMCs, mostly from graft donor cells, taken 360 days after TCRalphabeta/CD19-depleted stem cell transplant. The receptors stem from a male patient aged 5 to 17 who had a stem cell transplant for acute myeloid leukemia, so the T cells may come from the graft donor.

This clonotype was counted between two and nine times. The chain has TRBV7-9 and TRBJ2-1, with TRBD1 identical over 7 bases. V lost 5 bases to trimming and J lost 2 bases; unmatched junction nucleotides: 9. CDR3 length equals 16 residues. Germline assignment: CDR1 SEHNR and CDR2 FQNEAQ (reference sequence). CDR3 loop: CASSARTGDTYNEQFF. The CDR3 DNA reads TGTGCCAGCAGCGCCCGAACAGGGGACACCTACAATGAGCAGTTCTTC.

The V and J genes are TRBV7-2 and TRBJ2-1; 8 nucleotides match TRBD2. Germline loops: CDR1 SGHTA, CDR2 FQGNSA. This CDR3 spans 16 amino acids. The ends lost 3 bases at V and 6 bases at J; junction bases unmatched: 10. Here the CDR3 reads CASSFNPLAGLNEQFF. The CDR3 bases are TGTGCCAGCAGCTTCAACCCCCTAGCGGGCCTCAATGAGCAGTTCTTC.

The CDR3 here is CASSQVFGQQNQPQHF. In nucleotides, the CDR3 is TGTGCCAGCAGCCAGGTATTCGGACAGCAGAATCAGCCCCAGCATTTT. The rearrangement joins TRBV28 to TRBJ1-5, with D possibly TRBD1 on 6 matching bases. CDR3 size: 16 residues. V was clipped by 6 bases and J by 4 bases, with 19 bases between them. From germline, CDR1 is MDHEN and CDR2 SYDVKM.

With regard to this clonotype: The junction departs from germline at one end; a sequencing error may be responsible. This chain joins TRBV28 and TRBJ2-7; TRBD2 agrees at 10 bases. The CDR3 length is 11 residues. CDR1 and CDR2 from the germline V gene are MDHEN and SYDVKM. The CDR3 DNA is TGCGTAGCGGGGGGACGGTTCGAGCAGTACTTC. Its protein is CVAGGRFEQYF.

The genes are TRBV20-1 and TRBJ2-5; 7 nucleotides align to TRBD2. The germline CDR1 and CDR2 sequences are DFQATT and SNEGSKA (reference sequence). The CDR3 is made up of 15 amino acids. V lost 3 bases and J lost 7; bases outside the gene matches: 14. The CDR3 DNA reads TGCAGTGCTAGGGGCCAAGCGGGGTCACCCGGGACCCAGTACTTC. Protein product: CSARGQAGSPGTQYF.

In its sample, this clonotype was seen a few times. The chain has TRBV29-1 and TRBJ2-1; D unresolved. This CDR3 spans 15 amino acids. Germline V lookup: CDR1 SQVTM, CDR2 ANQGSEA. V lost 0 bases to trimming and J lost 0 bases, with 9 bases between them. Here the CDR3 reads CSVEERPSSYNEQFF. The CDR3, as DNA: TGCAGCGTTGAAGAGCGGCCAAGCTCCTACAATGAGCAGTTCTTC.

This chain connects TRBV7-2 to TRBJ2-7; D not resolved. The CDR3 runs 15 residues. Trimming left V 1 base short and J 3 bases short, with 13 bases between. Germline assignment: CDR1 SGHTA and CDR2 FQGNSA. CDR3 protein: CASSLGESSLYEQYF. The CDR3 bases are TGTGCCAGCAGCTTAGGAGAGTCATCGCTCTACGAGCAGTACTTC. Drawing the rest from reference TRBV7-2 and TRBJ2-7, the complete variable domain is GAGVSQSPSNKVTEKGKDVELRCDPISGHTALYWYRQSLGQGLEFLIYFQGNSAPDKSGLPSDRFSAERTGGSVSTLTIQRTQQEDSAVYLCASSLGESSLYEQYFGPGTRLTVT.

This clonotype was seen at least ten times. The V and J genes are TRBV11-1 and TRBJ2-7; weak D call: TRBD2 (5 bases). CDR1 and CDR2 (germline): SGHAT, FQDESV (reference sequence). Trimming removed 4 bases at V and 3 bases at J, with 7 bases between. The CDR3 has 12 amino acids. The CDR3 loop reads CASSSAGYEQYF. CDR3 sequence (DNA): TGTGCCAGCAGCTCCGCGGGCTACGAGCAGTACTTC.

This clonotype has just a few counts. The V and J genes are TRBV25-1 and TRBJ1-1, with TRBD1 matching 8 bases. Germline CDR1 reads MGHDK; CDR2 reads SYGVNS. Trimming took 5 bases from V and 1 from J; bases not matched to a gene: 0. The length of the CDR3 is 13 residues. CDR3 amino acids: CASSTGGNTEAFF. The DNA of the CDR3 is TGTGCCAGCAGTACAGGGGGGAACACTGAAGCTTTCTTT.

In this sample, this clonotype turned up a few times. The genes are TRBV28 and TRBJ2-5, with 8 positions matching TRBD1. The CDR3 spans 15 residues. J gave up 4 bases and V 5 bases, and 9 bases lay outside the gene matches. Looked up from germline, CDR1 is MDHEN and CDR2 is SYDVKM. The CDR3: CASSPQGQGAETQYF. In DNA, the CDR3 is TGTGCCAGCAGTCCACAAGGACAGGGTGCAGAGACCCAGTACTTC.

V gene TRBV29-1 combines with J gene TRBJ2-7, with D tentatively TRBD1 or TRBD2 (6 bases each). V was trimmed by 3 bases and J by 5 bases, leaving 11 bases between them. This CDR3 has 12 amino acids. From germline, CDR1 is SQVTM and CDR2 ANQGSEA. The CDR3 loop is CSVDRGRDEQYF. DNA for the CDR3: TGCAGCGTTGACCGGGGGCGCGACGAGCAGTACTTC.

The chain combines TRBV12-3 or TRBV12-4 with TRBJ2-1; a weak D match, TRBD1 (6 bases). With 5 bases removed from V and 10 bases from J, the gap between germline ends came to 12 bases. This CDR3 region has 12 residues. The CDR3 loop is CASSHRAVEQFF. CDR3 sequence (DNA): TGTGCCAGCAGTCACAGGGCAGTGGAGCAGTTCTTC.

This clonotype was seen many times. This chain links TRBV18 with TRBJ2-1; D unclear. Trimming removed 0 bases from V and 2 bases from J, with 14 bases in between. The CDR3 loop spans 17 amino acids. CDR1 KGHSH and CDR2 LQKENI come from the germline V gene. This chain's CDR3 is CASSPPEHRKAYNEQFF. As DNA, the CDR3 is TGTGCCAGCTCACCACCGGAGCACCGCAAGGCCTACAATGAGCAGTTCTTC.

This rearrangement joins TRBV20-1 to TRBJ2-7; D tentatively fits TRBD1 or TRBD2 (5 bases each). The V gene's germline CDR1 is DFQATT and CDR2 SNEGSKA (reference sequence). CDR3 length: 13 residues. Trimming cost V 6 bases and J 2 bases, with 14 bases left between them. The chain's CDR3 is CSATGTVPYEQYF. The DNA of the CDR3 is TGCAGTGCCACCGGGACGGTACCCTACGAGCAGTACTTC.

This clonotype was seen once. A much larger clone differs by one base, so this may be a read error. This rearrangement joins TRBV29-1 to TRBJ2-2, with D uncertain. The CDR3 length is 15 residues. Germline-derived CDR1 and CDR2 are SQVTM and ANQGSEA. Trimming stripped 6 bases from V and 5 bases from J, with 19 bases between. The CDR3 DNA follows: TGCAGCGTGCACGGCGCGGAAGGGAAGACCGGGGAGCTGTTTTTT. This sequence encodes CSVHGAEGKTGELFF.

The table lists this clonotype with a few counts. The chain joins TRBV18 to TRBJ2-7; the D gene is possibly TRBD2 (6 bases). Trimming removed 5 bases at V and 0 bases at J, with 14 bases between. The V gene's germline CDR1 is KGHSH and CDR2 LQKENI. The CDR3 sequence is 15 residues long. For the CDR3, the DNA is TGTGCCAGCTCAACGGGAGTTGGGAGCTCCTACGAGCAGTACTTC. The encoded protein is CASSTGVGSSYEQYF.

This clonotype appeared a few times. The rearrangement uses TRBV20-1 and TRBJ2-2, with 7 bases fitting TRBD2. The CDR3 consists of 14 residues. The junction had 10 bases not matched to a gene; V was cut back by 7 bases and J by 5 bases. The V gene's germline CDR1 is DFQATT and CDR2 SNEGSKA (reference sequence). The CDR3, as DNA: TGCAGTGTTTCGCGGGAGATGTATACCGGGGAGCTGTTTTTT. Encoded protein: CSVSREMYTGELFF.